The source of this T cell receptor beta chain is a study of T cell responses to AZD1222 COVID-19 vaccine. General study points: Spike as a whole was targeted by vaccine-associated CD4 TCRs, dominant at 160-218 and 743-854.

Of note for this clone: Its matching antigen is unknown.

Researchers grouped second doses given at about 4 or about 12 weeks into one pool. Clones were sequenced by immunoSEQ multiplex PCR, and TCRdb holds only the in-frame ones, with some missing. The profile shows about 180,000 clones, approximately 94% of them singletons. The sequencing used peripheral blood, collected 28 days after the second AZD1222 dose. This TCR came from an adult who received the AZD1222 COVID-19 vaccine.

CDR3 sequence: CASSDSGGADTGELFF. CDR3 bases: TGTGCCAGCAGTGACTCAGGCGGGGCGGACACCGGGGAGCTGTTTTTT. This sequence joins TRBV6-4 and TRBJ2-2, with D perhaps TRBD2 (6 bases). Trimming took off 0 bases at V and 3 bases at J, with 11 bases between the two ends. The germline gives CDR1 MRHNA, CDR2 SNTAGT. This CDR3 region has 16 residues.